A single TCR beta chain is shown here with its context. Its antigen is unknown. Assay: immunoSEQ multiplex PCR; the TCRdb copy retains only in-frame clones and omits some. The sample holds under 200,000 clones; around nine tenths are singletons and the top ten take 3.6%. The data derive from a study of T cell responses to AZD1222 COVID-19 vaccine. General study points: Reports indicate that nearly half of spike-specific TCRs are directed at unmutated variant regions.

This specimen was peripheral blood, taken 28 days after the second dose of the MenACWY control vaccine. The source of this sequence is an adult who received the MenACWY meningococcal vaccine as a control.

The CDR3 loop is CASSYQATEAFF. The CDR3 DNA is TGTGCCAGCAGCTACCAGGCGACTGAAGCTTTCTTT. This rearrangement joins TRBV11-2 to TRBJ1-1, with D unclear. The CDR3 has 12 amino acids. Between the trimmed V and J ends, which lost 4 bases and 5 bases, there was a span of 8 bases. Germline V gives CDR1 SGHAT, CDR2 FQNNGV. The full variable domain, with the rest looked up from reference TRBV11-2 and TRBJ1-1, is EAGVAQSPRYKIIEKRQSVAFWCNPISGHATLYWYQQILGQGPKLLIQFQNNGVVDDSQLPKDRFSAERLKGVDSTLKIQPAKLEDSAVYLCASSYQATEAFFGQGTRLTVV.